This is a list of T cell receptor beta chains from one sample in a study of T-cell memory formation after mild COVID-19. Using its own MiXCR run on the 5' RACE reads, TCRdb lists one record per CDR3 protein. The table records approximately 290,000 distinct CDR3 sequences, roughly 15% of them present only once. The specimen was PBMCs or a T cell subset sorted from them (not recorded which). Every receptor here comes from a man younger than 35 who had mild COVID-19 (a few samples of this study predate the infection). Cell type and time point are not known. Each CDR3 is given with its conserved first and last residue. A D gene is named only where the DNA matches it firmly. Clone size is not always given. Where it is, it says once, few, many or a class for expanded clones.

v_call	j_call	d_call	clone_size	cdr3_aa	cdr3_nt
TRBV7-8	TRBJ1-1	TRBD1	NA	CASSLYGTESTEAFF	TGTGCCAGCAGCCTGTACGGGACAGAATCCACTGAAGCTTTCTTT
TRBV11-2	TRBJ2-3	NA	many	CASSLLREDTQYF	TGTGCCAGCAGCTTATTGCGGGAAGATACGCAGTATTTT
TRBV12-3/TRBV12-4	TRBJ1-1	NA	few	CASSFQGATEAFF	TGTGCCAGCAGTTTCCAGGGAGCCACTGAAGCTTTCTTT
TRBV6-2/TRBV6-3	TRBJ2-2	NA	few	CASSYSIFFELFF	TGTGCCAGCAGTTACTCGATCTTCTTTGAGCTGTTTTTT
TRBV25-1	TRBJ1-1	NA	NA	CASSEGVSNTEAFF	TGTGCCAGCAGTGAAGGAGTCTCGAACACTGAAGCTTTCTTT
TRBV6-5	TRBJ1-1	NA	few	CASRRSFDPRTEAFF	TGTGCCAGCAGGAGGTCTTTTGACCCGAGGACTGAAGCTTTCTTT
TRBV7-2	TRBJ2-1	TRBD1	many	CASSLFYRGNEQFF	TGTGCCAGCAGCTTATTTTACAGGGGAAATGAGCAGTTCTTC
TRBV20-1	TRBJ2-5	NA	few	CSASVQGRETQYF	TGCAGTGCTAGTGTACAGGGTAGAGAGACCCAGTACTTC
TRBV15	TRBJ2-2	NA	NA	CATRGGEGRPGELFF	TGTGCCACCAGAGGGGGAGAGGGAAGGCCCGGGGAGCTGTTTTTT
TRBV7-8	TRBJ2-2	TRBD2	few	CASSSRTSGNTGELFF	TGTGCCAGCAGCTCTCGGACTAGCGGGAACACCGGGGAGCTGTTTTTT
TRBV20-1	TRBJ2-1	TRBD1	NA	CSASGGTGFNEQFF	TGCAGTGCGAGTGGCGGGACAGGGTTTAATGAGCAGTTCTTC